This entry features one T cell receptor (beta chain) sequence. Its antigen remains unidentified. Repertoires were generated with immunoSEQ multiplex PCR, while TCRdb's copy carries only in-frame clones and drops some. Among over 400,000 clones, about 96% were seen once, and the ten largest hold nearly 0.065%. Negatively enriched CD4+ T cells were divided by CD45RA into naive and memory. The entry originates in a study of shared clonotypes between healthy human individuals. Study results and limitations: Inspection by rarefaction showed sorted-subset sequencing to be incomplete despite large depth.

The CDR3 sequence is 18 residues long. Germline V gene lookup returns CDR1 LNHDA and CDR2 SQIVND (reference sequence). V dropped 5 bases and J dropped 4; count of bases not matched to a gene: 12. This TCR was sampled from a woman in her twenties or thirties in good health. This rearrangement joins TRBV19 to TRBJ2-6, with 9 bases fitting TRBD1. Material for sequencing was naive CD4+ T cells sorted from blood. Subset indicated: CD45RA+ positively selected. The CDR3 region is CASSPVGDRVTGANVLTF. The DNA for the CDR3 is TGTGCCAGTAGTCCAGTTGGGGACAGGGTAACCGGGGCCAACGTCCTGACTTTC. Full variable domain (rest looked up from reference TRBV19 and TRBJ2-6): DGGITQSPKYLFRKEGQNVTLSCEQNLNHDAMYWYRQDPGQGLRLIYYSQIVNDFQKGDIAEGYSVSREKKESFPLTVTSAQKNPTAFYLCASSPVGDRVTGANVLTFGAGSRLTVL.